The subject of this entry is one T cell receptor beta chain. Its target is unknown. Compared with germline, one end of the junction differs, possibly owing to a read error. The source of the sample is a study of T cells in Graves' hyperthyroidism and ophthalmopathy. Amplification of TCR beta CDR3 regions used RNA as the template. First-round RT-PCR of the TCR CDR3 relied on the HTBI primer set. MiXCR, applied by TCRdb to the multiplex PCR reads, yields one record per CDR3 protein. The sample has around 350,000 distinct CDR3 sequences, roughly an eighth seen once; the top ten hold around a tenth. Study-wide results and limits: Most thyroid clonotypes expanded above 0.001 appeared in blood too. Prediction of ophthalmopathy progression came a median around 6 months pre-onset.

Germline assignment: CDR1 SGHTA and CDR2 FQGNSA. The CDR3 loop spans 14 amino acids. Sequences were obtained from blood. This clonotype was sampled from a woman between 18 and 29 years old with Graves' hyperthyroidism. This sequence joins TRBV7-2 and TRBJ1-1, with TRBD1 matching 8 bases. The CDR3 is CASSPDRVNTEASF. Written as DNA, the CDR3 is TGTGCCAGCAGCCCGGACAGGGTGAACACTGAAGCTTCCTTT. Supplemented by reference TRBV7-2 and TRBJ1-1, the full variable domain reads GAGVSQSPSNKVTEKGKDVELRCDPISGHTALYWYRQSLGQGLEFLIYFQGNSAPDKSGLPSDRFSAERTGGSVSTLTIQRTQQEDSAVYLCASSPDRVNTEASFGQGTRLTVV.